This TCR beta chain appears in the sequencing data of a study of shared clonotypes between healthy human individuals. Background on the study: Donors, aged 18 to 49, were a couple of women and a few men.

In the case of this clone: No antigen is known for it.

Measured with immunoSEQ multiplex PCR; TCRdb has only the in-frame clones, and not every one. The sample carries 2 million to 2.5 million clones, about 92% recorded once. The germline V gene encodes CDR1 SGDLS and CDR2 YYNGEE. The CDR3 consists of 16 residues. V lost 0 bases and J 6 bases, leaving 19 bases between the germline ends. Study-level results: What naive subsets generally showed was a larger estimated richness than memory subsets showed.

This sequence originates from a man between 18 and 29 years old in good health. Some clones in this sample may be carry-over from other donors' samples. Material: naive CD4+ T cells from PBMCs. Stated subset: CD45RA+ positively selected. The chain is built from TRBV9 and TRBJ2-7; D is unresolved. As DNA, the CDR3 is TGTGCCAGCAGCGTAGAAGGAGATTCCTTGACGTCCGAGCAGTACTTC. Encoded protein: CASSVEGDSLTSEQYF.